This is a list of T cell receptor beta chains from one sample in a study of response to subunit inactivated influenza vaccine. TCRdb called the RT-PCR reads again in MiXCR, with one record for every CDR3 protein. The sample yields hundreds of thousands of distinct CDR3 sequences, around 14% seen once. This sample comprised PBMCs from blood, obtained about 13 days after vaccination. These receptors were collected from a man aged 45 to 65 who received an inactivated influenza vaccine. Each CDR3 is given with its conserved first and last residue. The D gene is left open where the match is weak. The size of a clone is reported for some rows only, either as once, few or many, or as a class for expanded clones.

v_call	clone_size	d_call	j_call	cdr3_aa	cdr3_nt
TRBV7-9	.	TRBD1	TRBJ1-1	CASSLVWDRDTEAFF	TGTGCCAGCAGCTTAGTGTGGGACAGGGACACTGAAGCTTTCTTT
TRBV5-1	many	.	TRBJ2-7	CASSLAVQPGYEQYF	TGCGCCAGCAGCTTGGCGGTCCAACCGGGGTACGAGCAGTACTTC
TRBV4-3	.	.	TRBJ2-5	CASSQTSGLRGETQYF	TGCGCCAGCAGCCAAACCTCCGGACTCAGGGGAGAGACCCAGTACTTC
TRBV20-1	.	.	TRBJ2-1	CSARVERGARISYNEQFF	TGCAGTGCTAGAGTTGAACGGGGGGCTCGTATCTCCTACAATGAGCAGTTCTTC
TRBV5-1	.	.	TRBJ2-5	CASSRGVRAMETQYF	TGCGCCAGCAGCCGAGGGGTCAGGGCAATGGAGACCCAGTACTTC
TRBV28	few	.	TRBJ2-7	CASNLAPGVGYEQYF	TGTGCCAGCAACCTGGCGCCGGGGGTGGGGTACGAGCAGTACTTC
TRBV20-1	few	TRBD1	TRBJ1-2	CSAPQGGVYGYTF	TGCAGTGCCCCACAGGGGGGAGTCTATGGCTACACCTTC
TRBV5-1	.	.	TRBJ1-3	CASSLASGLGNTIYF	TGCGCCAGCAGCTTGGCTAGCGGGCTTGGAAACACCATATATTTT
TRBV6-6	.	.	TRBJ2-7	CASSKSDLYEQYF	TGTGCCAGCAGCAAATCCGACCTCTACGAGCAGTACTTC
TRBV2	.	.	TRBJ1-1	CASSQEGSLGTEAFF	TGTGCCAGCAGCCAAGAGGGCTCACTGGGCACTGAAGCTTTCTTT
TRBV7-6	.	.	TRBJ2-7	CASSPLADSGSSYEQYF	TGTGCCAGCAGCCCATTGGCAGATAGCGGTAGTTCCTACGAGCAGTACTTC
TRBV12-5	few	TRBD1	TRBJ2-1	CASGLSTGLSSYNEQFF	TGTGCTAGTGGTTTGTCGACAGGGCTAAGCTCCTACAATGAGCAGTTCTTC
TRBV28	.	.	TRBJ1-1	CASSLFRWSQGMNTEAFF	TGTGCCAGCAGTTTATTCAGATGGAGTCAGGGCATGAACACTGAAGCTTTCTTT
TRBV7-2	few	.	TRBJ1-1	CASSLALVDTEAFF	TGTGCCAGCAGCTTAGCGTTGGTGGACACTGAAGCTTTCTTT
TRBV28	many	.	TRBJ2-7	CASSQYFEQYF	TGTGCCAGCAGTCAATACTTCGAGCAGTACTTC
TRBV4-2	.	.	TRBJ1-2	CASSQARSGGLYGYTF	TGTGCCAGCAGCCAGGCCCGTAGTGGGGGCCTCTATGGCTACACCTTC
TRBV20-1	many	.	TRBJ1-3	CSATQGTRNTIYF	TGCAGTGCTACACAGGGTACGCGGAACACCATATATTTT
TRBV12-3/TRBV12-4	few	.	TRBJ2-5	CASSLTPSQETQYF	TGTGCCAGCAGTTTAACCCCCTCCCAGGAGACCCAGTACTTC
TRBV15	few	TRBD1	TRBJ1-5	CATSTWDRVDQPQHF	TGTGCCACCAGCACCTGGGACAGGGTGGATCAGCCCCAGCATTTT
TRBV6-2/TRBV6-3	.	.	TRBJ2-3	CASSYYGSTDTQYF	TGTGCCAGCAGTTACTACGGCTCAACAGATACGCAGTATTTT
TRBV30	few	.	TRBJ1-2	CAWSVRGDYGYTF	TGTGCCTGGAGTGTCCGGGGAGACTATGGCTACACCTTC
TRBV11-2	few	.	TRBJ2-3	CASSFGGVDSTDTQYF	TGTGCCAGCAGCTTCGGGGGTGTGGACTCCACAGATACGCAGTATTTT
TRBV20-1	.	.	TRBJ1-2	CSASTGAEGYGYTF	TGCAGTGCTAGTACCGGGGCGGAGGGCTATGGCTACACCTTC
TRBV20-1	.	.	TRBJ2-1	CSARDVDRVEQFF	TGCAGTGCTAGAGATGTGGATAGGGTAGAGCAGTTCTTC
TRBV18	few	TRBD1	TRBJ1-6	CASSPGQGFYSPLHF	TGTGCCAGCTCACCGGGACAGGGTTTTTATTCACCCCTCCACTTT
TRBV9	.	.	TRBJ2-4	CASSPGTLAEGSIQYF	TGTGCCAGCAGCCCCGGGACCCTAGCCGAAGGTAGCATTCAGTACTTC
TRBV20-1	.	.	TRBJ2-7	CSAREVISYYEQYF	TGCAGTGCTAGAGAGGTGATCTCCTACTACGAGCAGTACTTC
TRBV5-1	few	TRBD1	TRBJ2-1	CASSMTGREQFF	TGCGCCAGCAGCATGACAGGGCGGGAGCAGTTCTTC
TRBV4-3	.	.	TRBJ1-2	CASSQDSQGNVAGYTF	TGCGCCAGCAGCCAAGATTCACAGGGTAATGTAGCCGGCTACACCTTC